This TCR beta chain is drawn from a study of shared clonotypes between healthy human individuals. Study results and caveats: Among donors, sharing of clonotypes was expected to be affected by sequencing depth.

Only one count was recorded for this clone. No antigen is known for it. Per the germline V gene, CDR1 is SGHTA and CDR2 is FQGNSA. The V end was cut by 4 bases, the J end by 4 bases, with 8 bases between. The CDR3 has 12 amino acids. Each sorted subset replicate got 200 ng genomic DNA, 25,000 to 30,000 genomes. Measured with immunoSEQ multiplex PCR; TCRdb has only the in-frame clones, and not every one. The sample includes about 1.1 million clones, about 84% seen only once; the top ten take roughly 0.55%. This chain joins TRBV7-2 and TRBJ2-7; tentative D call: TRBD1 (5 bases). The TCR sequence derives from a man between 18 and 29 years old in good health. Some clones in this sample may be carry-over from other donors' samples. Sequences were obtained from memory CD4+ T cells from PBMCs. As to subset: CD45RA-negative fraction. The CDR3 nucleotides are TGTGCCAGCAGCTGGGGCGGTTACGAGCAGTACTTC. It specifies CASSWGGYEQYF.